One sample yielded the 11 T cell receptor beta chains listed below, sequenced in a study of shared clonotypes between healthy human individuals. The repertoire was sequenced with immunoSEQ multiplex PCR; TCRdb's copy has only in-frame clones and lacks some. The profile shows roughly 1,500,000 clones, around 98% of them singletons. Sequencing was carried out using naive CD4+ T cells sorted from blood. Subset described: CD45RA+ positively selected. The receptors were gathered from a man between 25 and 39 years old in good health.

The chain combines TRBV7-2 with TRBJ1-5, with no clear D. The V and J ends lost 5 bases and 4 bases respectively, with 15 bases between them. Germline CDR1 is SGHTA and CDR2 is FQGNSA. The CDR3 has 15 amino acids. The CDR3 DNA reads TGTGCCAGCAGCCTCGGTATGACGTCGAATCAGCCCCAGCATTTT. Translating gives CASSLGMTSNQPQHF.

The DNA of the CDR3 is TGTGCCAGCAGCTCCGGGCTCACAGATACGCAGTATTTT. Its protein is CASSSGLTDTQYF. The chain links TRBV11-3 to TRBJ2-3, with unresolved D. V was pared by 4 bases and J by 2 bases, with 7 bases between. The CDR3 has 13 amino acids. CDR1 and CDR2 (germline): SGHNT, YENEEA. The whole variable domain, filled in from reference TRBV11-3 and TRBJ2-3, reads EAGVVQSPRYKIIEKKQPVAFWCNPISGHNTLYWYLQNLGQGPELLIRYENEEAVDDSQLPKDRFSAERLKGVDSTLKIQPAELGDSAVYLCASSSGLTDTQYFGPGTRLTVL.

The chain combines TRBV6-1 with TRBJ2-7; either TRBD1 or TRBD2 may supply D (6 bases each). CDR1 MNHNS and CDR2 SASEGT come from the germline V gene. This CDR3 contains 14 residues. V was cut by 5 bases and J by 6 bases, with 17 bases left in between. CDR3 coding DNA: TGTGCCAGCAGTTCCCCACGGGGGCGTAGCGAGCAGTACTTC. Its translation is CASSSPRGRSEQYF.

The chain carries TRBV7-7 and TRBJ1-4; possibly TRBD1 for D (5 bases). The germline CDR1 and CDR2 sequences are SSHAT and FNYEAQ (reference sequence). The CDR3 covers 13 residues. The CDR3 nucleotides are TGTGATAGAAACGACAGCGAGAATGAAAAACTGTTTTTT. It yields the protein CDRNDSENEKLFF.

V is TRBV5-1 and J is TRBJ2-7; 8 positions match TRBD1. The CDR3 extends over 14 amino acids. Unmatched junction bases numbered 7, after V lost 5 bases and J lost 3 bases. Germline assignment: CDR1 SGHRS and CDR2 YFSETQ. CDR3 loop: CASSSMGQVYEQYF. In DNA, the CDR3 is TGCGCCAGCAGTTCGATGGGACAGGTCTACGAGCAGTACTTC.

The chain links TRBV2 to TRBJ1-5, with 10 bases matching TRBD1. V lost 6 bases to trimming and J lost 5 bases; unmatched junction nucleotides: 4. This CDR3 has 14 amino acids. Germline V gene lookup returns CDR1 SNHLY and CDR2 FYNNEI. The CDR3 DNA follows: TGTGCCAGCAGACCCGACAGGGGGCATCAGCCCCAGCATTTT. Its translation is CASRPDRGHQPQHF. Supplemented by reference TRBV2 and TRBJ1-5, the full variable domain reads EPEVTQTPSHQVTQMGQEVILRCVPISNHLYFYWYRQILGQKVEFLVSFYNNEISEKSEIFDDQFSVERPDGSNFTLKIRSTKLEDSAMYFCASRPDRGHQPQHFGDGTRLSIL.

The gene calls are TRBV10-3 and TRBJ2-1, with 8 positions matching TRBD2. J was trimmed by 9 bases and V by 2 bases; bases with no gene match: 6. Germline-derived CDR1 and CDR2 are ENHRY and SYGVKD. The CDR3 is 14 amino acids. CDR3 nucleotide sequence: TGTGCCATCAGTGAGCTAGCGGGCCATGGTGAGCAGTTCTTC. Protein sequence: CAISELAGHGEQFF.

This clone was counted only a few times. This sequence joins TRBV11-2 and TRBJ2-7; no definite D call. The V and J ends lost 6 bases and 9 bases respectively, with 21 bases between them. Germline lookup yields CDR1 SGHAT and CDR2 FQNNGV. The CDR3 contains 14 residues. CDR3 amino acids: CASSRGPVGWGQYF. The DNA of the CDR3 is TGTGCCAGCAGTCGAGGTCCCGTGGGTTGGGGGCAGTACTTC.

The rearrangement uses TRBV27 and TRBJ1-2; D gene uncertain. This CDR3 contains 14 residues. Looked up from germline, CDR1 is MNHEY and CDR2 is SMNVEV (reference sequence). V was pared by 2 bases and J by 7 bases, with 14 bases between. CDR3 amino acids: CASSLRSGSGGYTF. The CDR3 region has the DNA TGTGCCAGCAGTTTACGGTCAGGCTCGGGTGGCTACACCTTC.

The genes are TRBV28 and TRBJ2-1, with 10 bases matching TRBD2. The CDR3 runs to 17 residues. The V gene end was trimmed by 6 bases and the J gene end by 7 bases; junction bases not matched to a gene: 15. Per the germline V gene, CDR1 is MDHEN and CDR2 is SYDVKM. The CDR3 DNA reads TGTGCCAGCAGATTTGCCAGTGCTAGCGGGAGAGTAAATGAGCAGTTCTTC. Protein sequence: CASRFASASGRVNEQFF.

The chain employs TRBV7-9 and TRBJ2-3, with D unresolved. CDR3 length equals 15 residues. Trimming took 1 base from V and 8 from J, leaving 16 bases between them. CDR1 is SEHNR and CDR2 is FQNEAQ in the germline V gene (reference sequence). Here the CDR3 DNA reads TGTGCCAGCAGCTTAGACACGAGGACCCTTGGTACGCAGTATTTT. Translation gives CASSLDTRTLGTQYF.